This passage covers 14 T cell receptor beta chains from one sample sequenced in a study of T-cell reconstitution after alpha-beta-depleted transplantation in children. Using unique molecular identifiers, the investigators prepared the TCRbeta library. TCRdb re-called the PCR reads with MiXCR, one entry per CDR3 protein. The sample holds 97,000 or so distinct CDR3 sequences, approximately 8% seen once. The sequenced sample was PBMCs, obtained before TCRalphabeta/CD19-depleted stem cell transplant. These receptor sequences come from a boy aged 2 to 10 with acute lymphoblastic leukemia, due to receive a stem cell transplant.

Comments on this clonotype: A much larger clone differs by one base, so this may be a read error. Without the conserved terminal phenylalanine or tryptophan, this CDR3 likely stems from a read error. The chain uses TRBV5-1 and TRBJ1-1, with D maybe TRBD1 (5 bases). CDR3 length: 15 residues. The V end lost 4 bases, the J end lost 0 bases, and 13 bases lay between the germline ends. Germline values: CDR1 SGHRS, CDR2 YFSETQ. CDR3 sequence: CASSTDGAMNTEAFY. The CDR3, as DNA: TGCGCCAGCAGCACGGACGGGGCCATGAACACTGAAGCTTTCTAT.

The chain recombines TRBV20-1 with TRBJ1-2, with no clear D. Trimming removed 6 bases from V and 4 bases from J, with 15 bases in between. Germline V gives CDR1 DFQATT, CDR2 SNEGSKA (reference sequence). The CDR3 loop spans 13 amino acids. The CDR3 here is CSAPTVGRYGYTF. The CDR3 nucleotides read TGCAGTGCCCCGACGGTCGGCCGCTATGGCTACACCTTC.

The rearrangement joins TRBV7-8 to TRBJ1-5, with TRBD1 as a possible D gene (6 bases). V lost 1 base and J lost 9, with 16 bases in between. The germline CDR1 and CDR2 sequences are SGHVS and FQNEAQ. This CDR3 comprises 15 residues. In nucleotides, the CDR3 is TGTGCCAGCAGCTTAGTGGGGGGCGGAGGTGGGCCCCAGCATTTT. Amino acid sequence: CASSLVGGGGGPQHF. Looking up the rest from reference TRBV7-8 and TRBJ1-5 gives the full variable domain: GAGVSQSPRYKVAKRGQDVALRCDPISGHVSLFWYQQALGQGPEFLTYFQNEAQLDKSGLPSDRFFAERPEGSVSTLKIQRTQQEDSAVYLCASSLVGGGGGPQHFGDGTRLSIL.

The V call is TRBV5-1, the J call TRBJ1-4; D is possibly TRBD1 (5 bases). The CDR3 has 15 amino acids. Germline V gives CDR1 SGHRS, CDR2 YFSETQ. Trimming pared 3 bases from V and 6 bases from J, leaving 15 bases between. CDR3 loop: CASSSRPRDDEKLFF. In DNA, the CDR3 is TGCGCCAGCAGCTCCCGACCCAGGGACGATGAAAAACTGTTTTTT.

This clonotype came up many times. The V and J genes are TRBV6-2 or TRBV6-3 and TRBJ2-2; D may be TRBD1 or TRBD2 (5 bases each). CDR1 and CDR2 from the germline V gene are MNHEY and SVGEGT. The CDR3 contains 15 residues. Deletions cut 2 bases from V and 2 bases from J, with 9 bases between. DNA for the CDR3: TGTGCCAGCAGTTACGGGACCGTCAACACCGGGGAGCTGTTTTTT. Amino acid sequence: CASSYGTVNTGELFF.

This chain links TRBV7-2 with TRBJ2-3; D ambiguous. The CDR3 runs to 13 residues. Germline CDR1 is SGHTA and CDR2 is FQGNSA. V was shortened by 1 base and J by 7 bases, with 9 bases between the two germline ends. CDR3 in DNA: TGTGCCAGCAGCTTAGGGACGTTATATACGCAGTATTTT. It is translated as CASSLGTLYTQYF.

Ten or more counts support this clonotype. The chain uses TRBV5-4 and TRBJ1-2; TRBD1 is a possible D gene (6 bases). Looked up from germline, CDR1 is SGHNT and CDR2 is YYREEE (reference sequence). There are 15 residues in the CDR3. Trimming removed 4 bases from V and 4 bases from J, with 17 bases in between. CDR3 loop: CASSPMRDTTYGYTF. The CDR3 DNA sequence: TGTGCCAGCAGCCCCATGAGGGACACAACCTATGGCTACACCTTC. The complete variable domain, with remaining parts taken from reference TRBV5-4 and TRBJ1-2, reads ETGVTQSPTHLIKTRGQQVTLRCSSQSGHNTVSWYQQALGQGPQFIFQYYREEENGRGNFPPRFSGLQFPNYSSELNVNALELDDSALYLCASSPMRDTTYGYTFGSGTRLTVV.

This clonotype was seen ten or more times. The chain combines TRBV24-1 with TRBJ2-1, with TRBD2 matching over 9 bases. The CDR3 contains 15 residues. Germline CDR1 is KGHDR and CDR2 is SFDVKD. The trim removed 5 bases at V and 4 bases at J, leaving 5 bases unmatched. The DNA of the CDR3 is TGTGCCACCAGTGGGGCGGGGGGGCCGTACAATGAGCAGTTCTTC. Residues: CATSGAGGPYNEQFF.

This clonotype was detected ten times or more. V usage is TRBV20-1 and J usage is TRBJ2-3; TRBD2 matches 8 bases. This CDR3 region has 15 residues. Germline CDR1 DFQATT, CDR2 SNEGSKA (reference sequence). Trimming took 6 bases from V and 2 from J; bases not matched to a gene: 10. The CDR3 region is CSATGGSGDTDTQYF. The CDR3 DNA follows: TGCAGTGCGACCGGCGGTAGCGGGGACACAGATACGCAGTATTTT.

There are a few counts of this clonotype. The V gene is TRBV5-1, the J gene TRBJ1-1, with 9 positions matching TRBD1. CDR1 SGHRS and CDR2 YFSETQ come from the germline V gene. This CDR3 has 16 residues. The V gene end was trimmed by 4 bases and the J gene end by 2 bases; junction bases not matched to a gene: 9. The DNA of the CDR3 is TGCGCCAGCAGCAGGGACAGGGCTGCTAGTAACACTGAAGCTTTCTTT. This translates into CASSRDRAASNTEAFF.

This clonotype has a count of ten or more. The chain is built from TRBV7-2 and TRBJ1-5, with a possible D match to TRBD1 (5 bases). Germline CDR1 and CDR2: SGHTA and FQGNSA. Trimming left V 5 bases short and J 0 bases short, with 11 bases between. This CDR3 has 15 residues. The CDR3 loop is CASSPEGPSNQPQHF. The CDR3 DNA sequence: TGTGCCAGCAGCCCAGAGGGGCCTAGCAATCAGCCCCAGCATTTT.

This clonotype was counted at least ten times. This chain links TRBV7-9 with TRBJ2-3, with 13 bases fitting TRBD2. This CDR3 is built from 17 residues. V gave up 0 bases and J gave up 3 bases; unmatched junction bases: 3. CDR1 and CDR2 from the germline V gene are SEHNR and FQNEAQ (reference sequence). The CDR3 here is CASSLAPGLAGTDTQYF. In DNA, the CDR3 is TGTGCCAGCAGCTTAGCGCCGGGACTAGCGGGGACAGATACGCAGTATTTT.

The rearrangement uses TRBV7-3 and TRBJ2-5; no clear D gene. Germline CDR1 and CDR2: SGHTA and FQGTGA. The V end lost 5 bases, the J end lost 5 bases, and 9 bases lay between the germline ends. This CDR3 has 12 amino acids. CDR3 loop: CASSNPGETQYF. CDR3 DNA: TGTGCCAGCAGCAACCCCGGGGAGACCCAGTACTTC.

This chain links TRBV19 with TRBJ1-2; TRBD1 might be the D (5 bases). The CDR3 is 12 residues long. Per the germline V gene, CDR1 is LNHDA and CDR2 is SQIVND (reference sequence). V was trimmed by 10 bases and J by 2 bases, leaving 11 bases between them. In nucleotides, the CDR3 is TGTGCCACTTGGGACCGCAACTATGGCTACACCTTC. Amino acids: CATWDRNYGYTF.